The T cell receptor beta chain under discussion was sequenced for a study of T cells in tumors after PD-1 blockade (dated by TCRdb to 2018 to 2020). Background for the entire study: Prior checkpoint blockade, systemic immunosuppressant use, and recent radiotherapy or other anti-cancer therapy within 4 weeks were grounds for patient exclusion. Some patients also continued taking vismodegib 150 mg daily during anti-PD-1 treatment. An average of approximately 27,000 TCR templates (range roughly 500-99,264) and 5,000 to 7,000 unique clonotypes was obtained for tumor samples, roughly 20-fold deeper than single-cell TCR sequencing. Using site-matched tumors from BCC or SCC patients sampled before and after anti-PD-1 therapy, the study carried out paired single-cell RNA and TCR sequencing. RECIST version 1.1 was used to evaluate clinical response.

The investigation overall reported the following: Where the novel T cell clones came from was not determined, and possible sources could include lymphoid organs or rare unexpanded clones inside the tumor or in the tumor periphery. Clonal replacement was seen only when comparing pre- and post-treatment samples and not when comparing two pre-treatment samples, which argues against artifacts from biopsy timing or location. Roughly 37% of TCR clonotypes from the tumor were detected in blood, and certain novel exhausted tumor clones were present in blood collected before treatment, which suggests recruitment from the periphery. In squamous cell carcinoma, 50% of expanded exhausted clones were found to be novel, compared with around 28% of other expanded CD8+ clones. Most exhausted CD8+ clones that expanded after therapy were novel clonotypes not detected before treatment, suggesting clonal replacement instead of reinvigoration of pre-existing clones.

Sample time point, as interpreted from the label and publication: after anti-PD-1 therapy. Tumor biopsies were site-matched, taken from the same primary tumor before and after PD-1 blockade. Patients received pembrolizumab 200 mg every 3 weeks or cemiplimab 350 mg every 2 weeks. Post-treatment squamous cell carcinoma samples were obtained on average 31 days after treatment start, capturing early T cell dynamics. For bulk TCRbeta sequencing, genomic DNA was extracted from tumor biopsies or peripheral blood, and input amounts ranged from roughly 600 ng to 6,500 ng. Leftover biopsy material went through bulk TCRbeta sequencing, with the goal of boosting sensitivity for rare clonotypes relative to single-cell TCR sequencing. All patients had histologically proven advanced or metastatic basal or squamous cell carcinoma and were poor candidates for surgical resection. The squamous cell carcinoma cohort comprised a few patients with serial tumor biopsies taken during anti-PD-1 treatment. Fresh biopsies came from the site of the primary tumor, and part of the tissue was kept in RNAlater for exome and bulk TCR sequencing.

Reading from cysteine to phenylalanine, the CDR3 counts 13 amino acids. The kept DNA is CDR3 alone, 39 bases in frame from the first base. Trimming removed 0 bases from V and 7 bases from J, leaving 10 bases between the germline ends. CDR1 is given as KGHSH and CDR2 as LQKENI, both from the germline V gene. To note about this clone: This clone's antigen is unknown. No much larger clonotype is one base removed from it; base qualities were not supplied.

The immunoSEQ platform was used for deep TCRbeta sequencing. From the authors' description of their analysis: Only productive rearrangements were exported from the immunoSEQ Analyzer for downstream analysis. A two-sided binomial test with a Bonferroni-corrected P below 0.01 was used to call clones that significantly expanded or contracted between timepoints. Bulk TCRbeta clonotypes were assigned T cell phenotypes by matching to single-cell RNA+TCR-seq clones sharing the same TCRbeta sequence. Clone enrichment in tumor was calculated as tumor frequency divided by PBMC frequency from bulk TCR sequencing. TCRs were grouped by GLIPH into specificity groups, defined as clusters of distinct TCRs likely recognizing common antigens via shared CDR3 motifs. The clones in this table, taken by TCRdb from immuneACCESS, are in-frame only. Not every clone is retained; where verified, under half of the shortfall comes from an unresolved V gene, and the cause of the rest is unknown. D and trimming come from the DNA, and the V and J calls and clone size come from that table. This sample has 13,000 to 15,000 clones in its table, and about 67% of those were observed once. The leading ten clones occupy more than 30% of the sample.

The rearranged chain carries TRBV18 and TRBJ2-7; the D gene cannot be named for sure. The TCR comes from a human donor with cutaneous squamous cell carcinoma. Sequences were derived from tumor tissue, sampled after anti-PD-1 treatment. The DNA is TGTGCCAGCTCACCACCGTCAGTGGAGGAGCAGTACTTC. This yields the protein CASSPPSVEEQYF.